This T cell receptor (beta chain) derives from a study of blood T cell repertoires in COVID-19. This CDR3 has 11 residues. The V end was cut by 0 bases, the J end by 10 bases, with 8 bases between. The germline V gene has CDR1 SGDLS and CDR2 YYNGEE. Sequencing used immunoSEQ multiplex PCR; TCRdb keeps in-frame clones, though not all of them. The sample includes around 190,000 clones, roughly 89% seen only once; the top ten take 9% to 12%. V and J are TRBV9 and TRBJ2-7; no clear D gene. This sequence was found in a man younger than 35 with acute COVID-19. Material for sequencing was PBMCs or T cells enriched from blood (not recorded which). Written as DNA, the CDR3 is TGTGCCAGCAGCGTAGGCGCCACCCAGTACTTC. Translated: CASSVGATQYF.